This passage covers 23 T cell receptor beta chains from one sample sequenced in a study of vaccination and CD4 T cells after COVID-19. Their antigens are not known. Sequencing of DNA taken from cultured CD4+ T cells relied on the Oncomine TCR Beta short-read assay. From the PCR reads, TCRdb called clonotypes with MiXCR, one entry per CDR3 protein. The sample records 20,000 or so distinct CDR3 sequences, around 23% being singletons. Sample treatment: roughly 10-day PBMC culture with coronavirus spike peptide pools or control peptides (ViraFEST assay). Material for sequencing was cultured CD4+ T cells from blood. The receptors were gathered from a human donor with COVID-19.

This CDR3 reads CAWSRGAIVLVHNEQFF. For the CDR3, the DNA is TGTGCCTGGAGCCGGGGGGCTATCGTTTTGGTACACAATGAGCAGTTCTTC. The V call is TRBV30, the J call TRBJ2-1; tentatively, D is TRBD2 (7 bases). Germline V gene data show CDR1 as GTSNPN and CDR2 as SVGIG (reference sequence). CDR3 size: 17 residues. The V end was cut by 3 bases, the J end by 5 bases, with 23 bases between. Using reference TRBV30 and TRBJ2-1 for the parts outside the CDR3, the full variable domain is SQTIHQWPATLVQPVGSPLSLECTVEGTSNPNLYWYRQAAGRGLQLLFYSVGIGQISSEVPQNLSASRPQDRQFILSSKKLLLSDSGFYLCAWSRGAIVLVHNEQFFGPGTRLTVL.

The rearrangement joins TRBV14 to TRBJ2-3; the D gene is possibly TRBD1 (6 bases). The CDR3 has 15 residues. The V gene lost 7 bases and the J gene lost 4 bases, with 18 bases spanning the gap. Germline values: CDR1 SGHDN, CDR2 FVKESK. The CDR3 nucleotides are TGTGCCAGCACCTACCTTGGGGGCGCGGCAGATACGCAGTATTTT. It is translated as CASTYLGGAADTQYF.

This clonotype was found a few times. The rearrangement uses TRBV4-2 and TRBJ1-5, with D possibly being TRBD1 (5 bases). There are 15 residues in the CDR3. The V gene's germline CDR1 is LGHNA and CDR2 YNFKEQ. Deletions cut 4 bases from V and 7 bases from J, with 17 bases between. Here the CDR3 reads CASSLGGEAGQPQHF. For the CDR3, the DNA is TGTGCCAGCAGCCTGGGGGGTGAGGCCGGCCAGCCCCAGCATTTT.

The CDR3 loop reads CASSLRTSGNTGELFF. CDR3 bases: TGCGCCAGCAGTTTGAGGACTAGCGGTAACACCGGGGAGCTGTTTTTT. This chain uses TRBV5-1 with TRBJ2-2, with 10 bases identical to TRBD2. Trimming removed 5 bases from V and 2 bases from J; junction bases left unmatched: 6. The CDR3 covers 16 residues. The germline gives CDR1 SGHRS, CDR2 YFSETQ.

This chain joins TRBV10-2 and TRBJ1-5; D call uncertain. V was shortened by 6 bases and J by 1 base, with 10 bases between the two germline ends. This CDR3 has 14 amino acids. CDR1 WSHSY and CDR2 SAAADI come from the germline V gene. The CDR3 DNA is TGCGCCAGCAGGCGCCCCGAAAGCAATCAGCCCCAGCATTTT. Its protein is CASRRPESNQPQHF.

This clonotype has more than one count but fewer than ten. This chain links TRBV20-1 with TRBJ2-1; the match to TRBD2 covers 14 bases. Germline V gene lookup returns CDR1 DFQATT and CDR2 SNEGSKA (reference sequence). This CDR3 region has 15 residues. The J segment lost 9 bases and the V segment lost 4 bases, leaving 8 bases of the junction unmatched. CDR3 coding DNA: TGCAGTGCTAAGCAGACTAGCGGGGGGGCAGGTGAGCAGTTCTTC. Amino acids: CSAKQTSGGAGEQFF.

The sample holds a few counts of this clonotype. V gene TRBV7-2 combines with J gene TRBJ2-7; 9 bases are a match to TRBD1. Trimming removed 5 bases from V and 3 bases from J; junction bases left unmatched: 5. The CDR3 is 14 residues long. Germline lookup yields CDR1 SGHTA and CDR2 FQGNSA. This chain's CDR3 is CASSPQGALYEQYF. In DNA, the CDR3 is TGTGCCAGCAGCCCACAGGGGGCCCTCTACGAGCAGTACTTC.

This chain uses TRBV30 with TRBJ2-5; tentatively, D is TRBD2 (6 bases). Germline V gene sequence: CDR1 GTSNPN, CDR2 SVGIG (reference sequence). This CDR3 has 15 residues. V was clipped by 5 bases and J by 5 bases, with 21 bases between them. The CDR3 DNA reads as TGTGCCTGGTCTCTGGGGACTCCCACCTGGGAGACCCAGTACTTC. Its translation: CAWSLGTPTWETQYF.

The chain combines TRBV11-2 with TRBJ2-7; D is undetermined. CDR3 size: 14 residues. Germline CDR1 is SGHAT and CDR2 is FQNNGV. V was cut by 1 base and J by 2 bases, with 9 bases left in between. CDR3 loop: CASSLVGLTYEQYF. The DNA of the CDR3 is TGTGCCAGCAGCTTAGTAGGTCTAACCTACGAGCAGTACTTC.

This clonotype was seen more than once but under ten times. This chain joins TRBV20-1 and TRBJ2-1; D not resolved. The CDR3 runs 10 residues. With 3 bases removed from V and 8 bases from J, the gap between germline ends came to 5 bases. Germline values: CDR1 DFQATT, CDR2 SNEGSKA (reference sequence). The chain's CDR3 is CSARLDEQFF. The CDR3 DNA reads as TGCAGTGCTAGGTTGGATGAGCAGTTCTTC.

This clonotype turned up a few times. The CDR3 sequence: CASSKDRNTEAFF. The CDR3 DNA is TGTGCCAGCAGCAAGGACAGGAACACTGAAGCTTTCTTT. The J gene is TRBJ1-1, the V gene TRBV7-2; D is possibly TRBD1 (6 bases). V was clipped by 5 bases and J by 1 base, with 8 bases between them. The CDR3 totals 13 residues. CDR1 is SGHTA and CDR2 is FQGNSA in the germline V gene.

There are a few counts of this clonotype. The chain links TRBV7-9 to TRBJ1-3; 8 bases agree with TRBD1. Trimming removed 4 bases from V and 6 bases from J; junction bases left unmatched: 8. Germline V gene data show CDR1 as SEHNR and CDR2 as FQNEAQ (reference sequence). The CDR3 is 15 amino acids. CDR3 coding DNA: TGTGCCAGCAGCTCACGACAGGGGCTGGCAAACACCATATATTTT. It encodes CASSSRQGLANTIYF.

V is TRBV5-1 and J is TRBJ2-1; no clear D gene. The germline CDR1 and CDR2 sequences are SGHRS and YFSETQ. This CDR3 has 16 residues. Between the trimmed V and J ends, which lost 0 bases and 6 bases, there was a span of 16 bases. The CDR3 here is CASSLGGVPPLNEQFF. As DNA, the CDR3 is TGCGCCAGCAGCTTGGGTGGAGTTCCCCCCCTCAATGAGCAGTTCTTC.

V and J are TRBV12-3 or TRBV12-4 and TRBJ2-7, with D perhaps TRBD1 or TRBD2 (5 bases each). Trimming removed 9 bases at V and 3 bases at J, with 21 bases between. The CDR3 extends over 15 amino acids. This chain's CDR3 is CASSATRGYRYEQYF. CDR3 in DNA: TGTGCCAGTTCTGCTACACGGGGCTACCGCTACGAGCAGTACTTC.

The rearrangement links TRBV6-1 to TRBJ1-2, with D tentatively TRBD1 (6 bases). Per the germline V gene, CDR1 is MNHNS and CDR2 is SASEGT. CDR3 length: 14 amino acids. V was clipped by 4 bases and J by 4 bases, with 13 bases between them. The CDR3 reads CASSALRGSYGYTF. DNA for the CDR3: TGTGCCAGCAGTGCCCTCAGGGGAAGCTATGGCTACACCTTC.

This chain links TRBV5-1 with TRBJ2-5; 10 bases align to TRBD2. This CDR3 has 15 residues. The ends lost 4 bases at V and 5 bases at J; junction bases unmatched: 8. Germline loops: CDR1 SGHRS, CDR2 YFSETQ. The CDR3, as DNA: TGCGCCAGCAGCGGAGCGGGGGGGAGTATGGAGACCCAGTACTTC. Its protein is CASSGAGGSMETQYF.

V is TRBV6-1 and J is TRBJ1-3; 9 bases are a match to TRBD1. This CDR3 has 13 residues. Per germline, CDR1 MNHNS and CDR2 SASEGT. V lost 8 bases, J lost 7 bases, and 6 bases stayed unmatched. The CDR3 coding sequence is TGTGCCAGCCTTTCCGGGACAGGGAACACCATATATTTT. The encoded protein is CASLSGTGNTIYF.

This sequence joins TRBV27 and TRBJ1-5, with TRBD1 matching 7 bases. CDR3 size: 18 residues. V was clipped by 7 bases and J by 1 base; unmatched bases: 16. The germline gives CDR1 MNHEY, CDR2 SMNVEV (reference sequence). In nucleotides, the CDR3 is TGTGCCAGCATTAAGTCAGGAGGGACAGCCCTAAGCAATCAGCCCCAGCATTTT. It encodes CASIKSGGTALSNQPQHF.

This clonotype has just a few counts. The chain employs TRBV28 and TRBJ1-1; D gene uncertain. Germline V gene lookup returns CDR1 MDHEN and CDR2 SYDVKM. The CDR3 has 14 residues. The ends were cut back, 7 bases at V and 1 base at J, with 13 bases in the middle. Here the CDR3 DNA reads TGTGCCAGCACCCTGACACGACAGAACACTGAAGCTTTCTTT. Encoded protein: CASTLTRQNTEAFF.

In DNA, the CDR3 is TGTGCCAGCAGCCCCCGCCCCGGGGGGGCCGCCGGGGAGCTGTTTTTT. Translating gives CASSPRPGGAAGELFF. This chain links TRBV7-8 with TRBJ2-2, with 8 bases matching TRBD2. Germline V CDR1 and CDR2: SGHVS, FQNEAQ. CDR3 length equals 16 residues. V gave up 5 bases and J gave up 6 bases; unmatched junction bases: 11.

The V gene is TRBV6-2 or TRBV6-3, the J gene TRBJ1-4; D unclear. The CDR3 runs 11 residues. The V gene's germline CDR1 is MNHEY and CDR2 SVGEGT. V was shortened by 7 bases and J by 8 bases, with 8 bases between the two germline ends. The CDR3 loop reads CASNRREKLFF. The CDR3 bases are TGTGCCAGCAATAGGCGGGAAAAACTGTTTTTT.

The rearrangement links TRBV14 to TRBJ2-4; 7 bases line up with TRBD1. V lost 0 bases and J lost 2; bases outside the gene matches: 7. The CDR3 loop spans 17 amino acids. Germline V lookup: CDR1 SGHDN, CDR2 FVKESK. In DNA form, the CDR3 reads TGTGCCAGCAGCCAAGATGAGGCGACAGGGACCAAAAACATTCAGTACTTC. It is translated as CASSQDEATGTKNIQYF. The variable domain in full, completed from reference TRBV14 and TRBJ2-4, reads EAGVTQFPSHSVIEKGQTVTLRCDPISGHDNLYWYRRVMGKEIKFLLHFVKESKQDESGMPNNRFLAERTGGTYSTLKVQPAELEDSGVYFCASSQDEATGTKNIQYFGAGTRLSVL.

The J gene is TRBJ1-1, the V gene TRBV4-1, with D perhaps matching TRBD1 (5 bases). Trimming took 4 bases from V and 8 from J, leaving 17 bases between them. CDR1 MGHRA and CDR2 YSYEKL come from the germline V gene. The CDR3 sequence is 14 residues long. CDR3 DNA: TGCGCCAGCAGCCGCCAAGGGGTTGAGGGGGAAGCTTTCTTT. Translated, it gives CASSRQGVEGEAFF.